This TCR beta chain was sequenced for a study of T cells after yellow fever vaccination (dated 2019 in TCRdb). Concerning the study at large: Using CD3, CD45RA, CCR7 and CD95 staining, memory subsets (EM, EMRA, CM and Tscm) were sorted on a BD FACS Aria III. The SMART-Seq v4 Ultra Low Input RNA kit was used to prepare libraries from fractions with low cell numbers. Bulk TCR alpha and beta repertoires were sequenced longitudinally to track T-cell clones before and after primary and booster YFV17D yellow fever vaccination. Two healthy male donors, one aged 18 to 30 and one aged 30 to 40 years, made up the cohort. Blood was collected at multiple timepoints before and after primary and secondary immunization, and bulk PBMC replicates and cell subsets were isolated. Memory subsets were sorted on days 0, 15 and 45 and at 18 months following primary vaccination, and on days 0, 15 and 45 following the 30-year booster.

Summary of the overall study and its limitations: In the sorted memory subsets on day 0, nearly all vaccine-responding clonotypes were below the level of detection. Because only a couple of donors were included in the study, the extent to which the findings can be generalized is limited. Compared with the primary T-cell response, the secondary T-cell response was weaker but faster, peaking on day 5 rather than day 15. After the booster, most clones that had expanded after primary vaccination were detected again (approximately 96% of CD4 and 88% of CD8), suggesting broad maintenance of memory. Computational filtering was needed because FACS-sorted repertoires could contain abundant contaminating clonotypes from the bulk population. A small fraction of clonotypes showed up in both the CD4 and CD8 compartments, probably as a result of convergent recombination.

Looking up the germline V gene yields CDR1 LGHNT and CDR2 FRNRAP. Clipping removes 0 bases from V and 1 base from J, with 10 as the unmatched junction base count. The CDR3 numbers 19 residues from cysteine through phenylalanine. Only CDR3 DNA remains: 57 bases, in frame from the first base. Sequencing used an Illumina NovaSeq 6000. Synthesis of TCR cDNA relied on 5'RACE template switching, a step that introduced a universal primer site along with unique molecular identifiers. Priming of cDNA synthesis was performed from both the TCR alpha and TCR beta constant segments. Library amplification used two PCR steps, and the second PCR step added sample barcodes and sequencing adapters. Sequencing of libraries was done on Illumina HiSeq 2500 (2x100 bp) or NovaSeq (2x150 bp). The original pipeline was this. Demultiplexing of reads and collapsing into UMI consensus sequences were performed with MIGEC, and V(D)J alignment was carried out with MiXCR. Vaccine-responding clonotypes were defined with edgeR using replicate PBMC samples, requiring FDR below 0.01 and a log2 fold change above 5 up to day 15. Each bulk clonotype was labeled CD4 or CD8 based on which sequenced repertoire, CD4 or CD8, contained the clonotype at higher abundance. Clonotype frequencies in memory subsets were weighted by FACS-sorted cell numbers to estimate each clone's distribution across memory phenotypes. The raw public reads went through TCRdb reprocessing: fastp at Q25, MiXCR clone calling, in-frame beta chains kept. CDR3 protein sequences are deduplicated, and each keeps its most common genes and DNA. The V and J calls reflect TCRdb's pipeline rather than the authors' work. The sample table contains about 58,000 distinct CDR3 sequences; only one count was recorded for about 5% of them. In total, the top ten clones hold 25% to 40% of the sample.

The treatment or condition label, as the study defines it: live attenuated yellow fever vaccine strain. PBMCs were isolated from peripheral blood using a standard Ficoll-Paque protocol. For sorted memory subsets, RNA extraction was done with the RNeasy Micro Kit. This clonotype has at least ten counts. It has no much larger one-base neighbor in the sample; base qualities were not kept. The source is a man aged 18 to 35 who received the YFV17D yellow fever vaccine. The sequencing used PBMCs, either bulk or a sorted T-cell subset (CD4+, CD8+, memory, or dextramer-sorted; not recorded which), collected on the day of the yellow fever booster vaccination. The chain employs TRBV12-5 and TRBJ2-2, and 8 bases in between align with TRBD2. In nucleotides, the sequence is TGTGCTAGTGGTTTGGTACCGCGGCAGCGGGGGAAGAACACCGGGGAGCTGTTTTTT. Its protein product is CASGLVPRQRGKNTGELFF.